What follows are 5 T cell receptor beta chains derived from one specimen sequenced in a study of lymphopenia after photon versus proton radiotherapy. Clones were sequenced by immunoSEQ multiplex PCR, and TCRdb holds only the in-frame ones, with some missing. The sample includes around 30,000 clones, approximately 89% of them seen just once. The source was peripheral blood, collected from a patient treated with proton-based radiotherapy. The receptors were sampled from a woman aged 70-85 years with pancreatic cancer. Some clones in this sample may be carry-over from other donors' samples.

This clone was found once. The V gene is TRBV4-1, the J gene TRBJ2-3; D possibly corresponds to TRBD2 (5 bases). The V gene's germline CDR1 is MGHRA and CDR2 YSYEKL. V was pared by 1 base and J by 0 bases, with 14 bases between. The CDR3 spans 17 residues. CDR3 in amino acids: CASSQVVRDSSTDTQYF. CDR3 nucleotide sequence: TGCGCCAGCAGCCAAGTGGTACGGGATTCTAGCACAGATACGCAGTATTTT.

About this clone itself: One end of the junction is discordant with germline, which a read error may explain. This chain joins TRBV19 and TRBJ2-1; no clear D gene. Germline V CDR1 and CDR2: LNHDA, SQIVND (reference sequence). The CDR3 is made up of 16 amino acids. The CDR3 DNA follows: TGTGTCAGTAGTCCCCCCCTCTCCGCCGACTACAATGAGCAGTTCTTC. As protein: CVSSPPLSADYNEQFF.

V and J are TRBV5-1 and TRBJ2-1; D may be TRBD2 (6 bases). CDR3 length: 13 amino acids. V lost 5 bases, J lost 9 bases, and 15 bases lay in between. CDR1 is SGHRS and CDR2 is YFSETQ in the germline V gene. This chain's CDR3 is CASSYGGAGEQFF. CDR3 in DNA: TGCGCCAGCAGTTATGGCGGGGCTGGTGAGCAGTTCTTC.

The rearrangement uses TRBV9 and TRBJ1-1; D uncertain. Germline CDR1 SGDLS, CDR2 YYNGEE. The CDR3 has 14 amino acids. V shed 3 bases and J shed 1 base, with 10 bases lying between them. The CDR3: CASSGPNPNTEAFF. CDR3 in DNA: TGTGCCAGCAGCGGGCCCAATCCGAACACTGAAGCTTTCTTT.

V gene TRBV5-8 combines with J gene TRBJ1-3; D perhaps matches TRBD1 (6 bases). Trimming took off 1 base at V and 3 bases at J, with 11 bases between the two ends. CDR3 length: 15 amino acids. Germline loops: CDR1 SGHTS, CDR2 YDEGEE. This CDR3 reads CASSLRGALGNTIYF. The CDR3 nucleotides are TGTGCCAGCAGCTTGCGGGGGGCGCTTGGAAACACCATATATTTT.